The present T cell receptor beta chain was sequenced within a study of cytomegalovirus exposure and HLA in healthy donors. With 7 bases removed from V and 1 base from J, the gap between germline ends came to 14 bases. The germline V gene encodes CDR1 SGHRS and CDR2 YFSETQ. This CDR3 spans 14 amino acids. A note on this clone: Its antigen is as yet unknown.

General study results and limits: Under in vitro conditions, a few CMV-associated chains were confirmed as specific for CMV antigens.

When sampled, the donors appeared nominally healthy, though they likely had unrecorded immune exposures. With 60 Vbeta and 13 Jbeta primers, the PCR was carried out. Original data processing: Approximately 9.9 million shared chains were among the roughly 78 million unique TCR beta chains that a later analysis counted. Produced via immunoSEQ multiplex PCR; TCRdb's table is partial and in-frame only. That table gives V, J and clone size, and the DNA gave D and trimming. The sample carries under 200,000 clones, roughly 74% recorded once. The specimen was PBMCs. The origin of this receptor is a woman aged 30 to 39 in good health and CMV-seropositive. The gene calls are TRBV5-1 and TRBJ1-1; possibly TRBD1 for D (6 bases). In nucleotides, the CDR3 is TGCGCCAGCCACGGGCAGGGGCCGAACACTGAAGCTTTCTTT. This encodes CASHGQGPNTEAFF.